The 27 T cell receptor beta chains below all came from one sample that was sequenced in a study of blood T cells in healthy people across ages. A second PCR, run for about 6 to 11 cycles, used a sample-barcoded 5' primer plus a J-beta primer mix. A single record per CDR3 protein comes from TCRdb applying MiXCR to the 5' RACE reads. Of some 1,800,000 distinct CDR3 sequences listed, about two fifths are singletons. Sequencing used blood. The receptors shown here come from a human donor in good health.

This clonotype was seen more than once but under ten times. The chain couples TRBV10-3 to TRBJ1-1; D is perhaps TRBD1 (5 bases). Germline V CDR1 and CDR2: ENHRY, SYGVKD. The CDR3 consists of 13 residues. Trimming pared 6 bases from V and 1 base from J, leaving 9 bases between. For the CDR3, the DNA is TGTGCCATCAGCGTGACAGAGAACACTGAAGCTTTCTTT. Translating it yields CAISVTENTEAFF.

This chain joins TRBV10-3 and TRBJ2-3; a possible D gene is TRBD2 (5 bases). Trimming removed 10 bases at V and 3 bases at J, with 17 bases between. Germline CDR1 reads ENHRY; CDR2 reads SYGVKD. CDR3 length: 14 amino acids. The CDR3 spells CATKDPSWTDTQYF. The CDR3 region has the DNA TGTGCCACCAAGGATCCTAGCTGGACAGATACGCAGTATTTT.

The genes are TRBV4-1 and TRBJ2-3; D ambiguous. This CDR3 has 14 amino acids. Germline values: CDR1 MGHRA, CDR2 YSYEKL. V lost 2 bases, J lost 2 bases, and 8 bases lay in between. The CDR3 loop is CASSQSPSTDTQYF. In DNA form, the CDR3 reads TGCGCCAGCAGCCAATCTCCTTCCACAGATACGCAGTATTTT.

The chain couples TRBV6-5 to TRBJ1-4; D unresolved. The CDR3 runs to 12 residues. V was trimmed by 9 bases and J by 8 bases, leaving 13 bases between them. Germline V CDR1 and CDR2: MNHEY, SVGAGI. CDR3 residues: CASRTFDEKLFF. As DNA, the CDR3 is TGTGCCAGTCGAACGTTTGACGAAAAACTGTTTTTT.

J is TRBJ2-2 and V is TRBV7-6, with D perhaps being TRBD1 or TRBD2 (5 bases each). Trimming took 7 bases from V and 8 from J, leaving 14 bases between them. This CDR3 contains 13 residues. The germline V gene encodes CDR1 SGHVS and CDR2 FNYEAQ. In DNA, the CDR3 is TGTGCCAGCACCCGGGGCGCCACGGGGGAGCTGTTTTTT. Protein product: CASTRGATGELFF.

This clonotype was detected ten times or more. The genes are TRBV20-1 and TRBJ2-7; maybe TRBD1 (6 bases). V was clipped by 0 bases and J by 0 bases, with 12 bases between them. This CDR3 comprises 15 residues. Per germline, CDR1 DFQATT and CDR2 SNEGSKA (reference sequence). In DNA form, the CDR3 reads TGCAGTGCTAGAGACCCCGGGACATTCTCCTACGAGCAGTACTTC. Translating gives CSARDPGTFSYEQYF.

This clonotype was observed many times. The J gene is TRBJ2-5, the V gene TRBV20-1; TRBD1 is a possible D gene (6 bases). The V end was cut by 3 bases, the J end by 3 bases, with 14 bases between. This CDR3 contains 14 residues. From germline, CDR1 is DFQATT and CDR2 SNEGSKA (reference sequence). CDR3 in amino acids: CSASVQDREETQYF. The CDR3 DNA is TGCAGTGCTAGTGTCCAGGACAGAGAAGAGACCCAGTACTTC.

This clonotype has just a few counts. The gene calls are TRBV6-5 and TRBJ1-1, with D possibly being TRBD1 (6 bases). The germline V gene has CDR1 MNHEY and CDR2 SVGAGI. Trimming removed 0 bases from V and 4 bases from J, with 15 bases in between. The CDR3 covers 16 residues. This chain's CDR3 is CASSYSSNRGITEAFF. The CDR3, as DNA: TGTGCCAGCAGTTACTCGAGTAATAGGGGGATCACTGAAGCTTTCTTT.

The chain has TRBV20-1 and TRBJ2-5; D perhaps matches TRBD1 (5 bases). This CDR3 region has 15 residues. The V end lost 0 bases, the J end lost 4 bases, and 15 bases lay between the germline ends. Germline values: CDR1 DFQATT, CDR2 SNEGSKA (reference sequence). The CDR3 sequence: CSARDPTGAGETQYF. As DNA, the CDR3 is TGCAGTGCTAGAGATCCCACAGGCGCCGGAGAGACCCAGTACTTC.

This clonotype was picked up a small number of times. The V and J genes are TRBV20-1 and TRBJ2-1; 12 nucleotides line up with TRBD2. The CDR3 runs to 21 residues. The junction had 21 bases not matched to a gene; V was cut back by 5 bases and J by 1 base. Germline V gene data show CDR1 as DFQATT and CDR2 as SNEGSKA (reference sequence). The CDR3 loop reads CSAPKRGTSGGPGGSYNEQFF. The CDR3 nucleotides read TGCAGTGCTCCTAAGAGGGGAACTAGCGGGGGGCCCGGAGGGTCCTACAATGAGCAGTTCTTC.

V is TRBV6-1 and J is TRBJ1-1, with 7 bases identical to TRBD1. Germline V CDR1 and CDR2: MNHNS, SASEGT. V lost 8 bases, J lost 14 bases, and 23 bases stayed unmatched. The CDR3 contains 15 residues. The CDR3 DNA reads TGTGCCAGCGGCCCATACAGGGGCCCCGTTCCGTTATCGTTCTTT. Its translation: CASGPYRGPVPLSFF.

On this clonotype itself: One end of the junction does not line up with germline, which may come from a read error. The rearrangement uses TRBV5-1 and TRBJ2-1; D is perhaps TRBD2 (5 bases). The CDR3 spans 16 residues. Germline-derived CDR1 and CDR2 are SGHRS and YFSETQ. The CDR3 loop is CVSRHTPGIGYNEQFF. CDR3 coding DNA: TGCGTCAGCAGGCATACGCCCGGGATCGGGTACAATGAGCAGTTCTTC.

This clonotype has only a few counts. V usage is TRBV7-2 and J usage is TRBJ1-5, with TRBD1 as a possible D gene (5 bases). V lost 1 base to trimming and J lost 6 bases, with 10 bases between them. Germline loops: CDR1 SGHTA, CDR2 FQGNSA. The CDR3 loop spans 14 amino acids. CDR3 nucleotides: TGTGCCAGCAGCTTAGAGGGGCAGGGTCAGCCCCAGCATTTT. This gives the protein CASSLEGQGQPQHF.

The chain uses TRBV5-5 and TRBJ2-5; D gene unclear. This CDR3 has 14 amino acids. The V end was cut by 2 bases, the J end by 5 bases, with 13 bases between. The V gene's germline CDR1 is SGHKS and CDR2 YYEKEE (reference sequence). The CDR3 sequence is CASSFLEYGETQYF. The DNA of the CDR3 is TGTGCCAGCAGCTTCCTAGAGTATGGGGAGACCCAGTACTTC.

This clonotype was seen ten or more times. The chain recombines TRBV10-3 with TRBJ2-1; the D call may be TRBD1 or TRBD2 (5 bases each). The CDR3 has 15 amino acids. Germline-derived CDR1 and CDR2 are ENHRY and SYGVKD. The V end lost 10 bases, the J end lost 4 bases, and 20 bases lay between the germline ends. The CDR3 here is CATSWGITSYNEQFF. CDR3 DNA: TGTGCCACGTCGTGGGGGATTACAAGTTACAATGAGCAGTTCTTC.

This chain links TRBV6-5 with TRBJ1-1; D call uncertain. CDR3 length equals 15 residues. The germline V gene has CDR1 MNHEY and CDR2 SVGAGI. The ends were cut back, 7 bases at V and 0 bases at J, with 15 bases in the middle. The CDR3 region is CASTPGLWLNTEAFF. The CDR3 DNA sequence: TGTGCCAGCACCCCTGGCCTGTGGTTGAACACTGAAGCTTTCTTT.

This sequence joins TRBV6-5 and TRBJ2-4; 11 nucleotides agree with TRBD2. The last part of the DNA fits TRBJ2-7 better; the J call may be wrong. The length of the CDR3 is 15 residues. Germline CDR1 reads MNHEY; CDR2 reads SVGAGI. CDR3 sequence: CASSSLLAGVDEQYF. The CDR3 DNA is TGTGCCAGCAGTTCCTTACTAGCGGGGGTGGACGAGCAGTACTTC.

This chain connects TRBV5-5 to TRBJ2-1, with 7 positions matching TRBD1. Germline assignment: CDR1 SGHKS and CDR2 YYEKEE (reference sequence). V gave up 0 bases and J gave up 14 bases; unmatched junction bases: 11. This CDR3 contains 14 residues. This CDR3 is CASSLDPDRAAEFF. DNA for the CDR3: TGTGCCAGCAGCTTGGACCCTGACAGGGCGGCCGAGTTCTTC.

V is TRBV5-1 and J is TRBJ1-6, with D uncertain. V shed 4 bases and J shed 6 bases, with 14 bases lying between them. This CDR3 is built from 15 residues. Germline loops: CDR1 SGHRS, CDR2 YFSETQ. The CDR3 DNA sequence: TGCGCCAGCAGCCCTGGACGGACGCTTAATTCACCCCTCCACTTT. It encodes CASSPGRTLNSPLHF.

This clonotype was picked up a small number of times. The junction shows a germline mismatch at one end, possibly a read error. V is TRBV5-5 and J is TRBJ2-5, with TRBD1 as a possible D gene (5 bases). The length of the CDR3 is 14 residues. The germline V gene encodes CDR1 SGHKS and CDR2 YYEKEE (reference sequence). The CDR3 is CTSSFGHPQETQYF. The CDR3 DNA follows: TGTACCAGCAGCTTTGGACATCCCCAAGAGACCCAGTACTTC.

CDR3 in DNA: TGTGCCAGCGGTCGTCCCGGGACGGGGACTAACTATGGCTACACCTTC. This encodes CASGRPGTGTNYGYTF. This chain connects TRBV6-2 or TRBV6-3 to TRBJ1-2; tentative D call: TRBD1 (5 bases). Germline CDR1 is MNHEY and CDR2 is SVGEGT. Trimming stripped 8 bases from V and 0 bases from J, with 19 bases between. The CDR3 sequence is 16 residues long.

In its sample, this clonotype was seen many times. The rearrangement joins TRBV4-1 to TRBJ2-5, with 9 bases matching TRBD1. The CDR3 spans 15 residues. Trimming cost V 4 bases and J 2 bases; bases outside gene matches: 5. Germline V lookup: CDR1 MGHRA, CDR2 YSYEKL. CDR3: CASSPGTGSQETQYF. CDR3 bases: TGCGCCAGCAGCCCCGGGACAGGGAGTCAAGAGACCCAGTACTTC.

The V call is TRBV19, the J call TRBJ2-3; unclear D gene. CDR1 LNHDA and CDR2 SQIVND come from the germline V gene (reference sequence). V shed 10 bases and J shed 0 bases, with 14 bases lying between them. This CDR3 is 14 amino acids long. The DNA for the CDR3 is TGTGCCACCCAGAGCCGAACTAGCACAGATACGCAGTATTTT. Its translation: CATQSRTSTDTQYF.

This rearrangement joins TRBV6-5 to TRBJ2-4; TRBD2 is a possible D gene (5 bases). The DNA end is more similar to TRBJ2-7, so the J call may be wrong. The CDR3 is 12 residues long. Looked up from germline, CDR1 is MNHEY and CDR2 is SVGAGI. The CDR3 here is CASMGSYYEQYF. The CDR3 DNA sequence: TGTGCCAGCATGGGGAGTTACTACGAGCAGTACTTC.

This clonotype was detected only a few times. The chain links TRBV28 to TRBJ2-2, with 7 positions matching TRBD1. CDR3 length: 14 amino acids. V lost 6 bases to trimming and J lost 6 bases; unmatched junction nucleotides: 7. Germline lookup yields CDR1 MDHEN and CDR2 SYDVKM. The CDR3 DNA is TGTGCCAGCAGGAGACAGGGACGGGCCGGGGAGCTGTTTTTT. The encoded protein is CASRRQGRAGELFF. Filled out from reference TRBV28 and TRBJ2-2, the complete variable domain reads DVKVTQSSRYLVKRTGEKVFLECVQDMDHENMFWYRQDPGLGLRLIYFSYDVKMKEKGDIPEGYSVSREKKERFSLILESASTNQTSMYLCASRRQGRAGELFFGEGSRLTVL.

CDR3 in DNA: TGTGCCAGCAGTTACGAGGTACAGGGCGGCTACACCTTC. Translated, it gives CASSYEVQGGYTF. This chain links TRBV6-5 with TRBJ1-2; D is possibly TRBD1 (6 bases). Germline CDR1 is MNHEY and CDR2 is SVGAGI. Trimming removed 2 bases at V and 8 bases at J, with 12 bases between. The CDR3 length is 13 residues.

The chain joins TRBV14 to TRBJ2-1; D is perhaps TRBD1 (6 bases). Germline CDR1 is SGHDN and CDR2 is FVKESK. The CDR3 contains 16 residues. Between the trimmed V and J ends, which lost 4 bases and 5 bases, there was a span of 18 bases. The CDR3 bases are TGTGCCAGCAGCCCATGGGACAAGGGGCCCAACAATGAGCAGTTCTTC. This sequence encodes CASSPWDKGPNNEQFF.